This TCR beta chain emerged from a study of human T cells and chemical hapten exposure. Across the study: Sensitizing treatment utilized 2% DPC over a roughly 2 cm by roughly 2 cm portion of upper inner arm skin. Patients were given diphenylcyclopropenone on the scalp weekly across the roughly 25-week study.

This clonotype was picked up a small number of times. Germline CDR1 SEHNR, CDR2 FQNEAQ (reference sequence). The CDR3 contains 11 residues. Between the trimmed V and J ends, which lost 4 bases and 5 bases, there was a span of 5 bases. TCRdb analysed the RACE reads with MiXCR anew, one entry per CDR3 protein. The repertoire holds approximately 86,000 distinct CDR3 sequences, with about 11% as singletons. Described time point: patch test 3, about 24 weeks after DPC sensitization. Treatment described: therapeutic diphenylcyclopropenone sensitization with weekly scalp DPC. The rearrangement links TRBV7-9 to TRBJ1-1, with D uncertain. The source was whole blood, collected in connection with sensitization to the hapten diphenylcyclopropenone (DPC). The sequence was collected from a woman in her twenties or thirties with alopecia areata. Some clones in this sample may be carry-over from other donors' samples. The CDR3 sequence: CASSYGTEAFF. The CDR3 DNA is TGTGCCAGCAGCTATGGGACTGAAGCTTTCTTT.